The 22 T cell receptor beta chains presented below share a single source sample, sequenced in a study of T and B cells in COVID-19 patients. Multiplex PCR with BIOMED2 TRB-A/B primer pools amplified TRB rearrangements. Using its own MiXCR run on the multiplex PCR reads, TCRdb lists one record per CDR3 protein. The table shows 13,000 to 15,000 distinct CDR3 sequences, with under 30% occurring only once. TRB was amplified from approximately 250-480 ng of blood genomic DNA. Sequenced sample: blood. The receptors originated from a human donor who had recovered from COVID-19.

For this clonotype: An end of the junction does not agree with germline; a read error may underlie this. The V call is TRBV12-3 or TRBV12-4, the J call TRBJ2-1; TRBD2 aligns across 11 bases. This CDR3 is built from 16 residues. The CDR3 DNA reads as TGTGTCAGCATCCGTAGCGGGGGGGCGGAACGCAATGAGCAGTTCTTC. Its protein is CVSIRSGGAERNEQFF.

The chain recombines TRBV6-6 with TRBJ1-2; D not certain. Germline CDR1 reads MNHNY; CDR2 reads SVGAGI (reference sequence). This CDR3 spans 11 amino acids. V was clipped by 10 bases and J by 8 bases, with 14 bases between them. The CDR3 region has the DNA TGTGCCATCAACGCGTTCGAAGGCTACACCTTC. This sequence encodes CAINAFEGYTF.

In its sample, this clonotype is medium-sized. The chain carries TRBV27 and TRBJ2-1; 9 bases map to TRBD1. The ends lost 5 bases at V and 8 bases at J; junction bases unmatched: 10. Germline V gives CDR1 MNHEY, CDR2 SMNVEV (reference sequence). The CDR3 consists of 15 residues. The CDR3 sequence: CASSPHRGLGDEQFF. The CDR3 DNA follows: TGTGCCAGCAGTCCCCACAGGGGGCTAGGGGATGAGCAGTTCTTC.

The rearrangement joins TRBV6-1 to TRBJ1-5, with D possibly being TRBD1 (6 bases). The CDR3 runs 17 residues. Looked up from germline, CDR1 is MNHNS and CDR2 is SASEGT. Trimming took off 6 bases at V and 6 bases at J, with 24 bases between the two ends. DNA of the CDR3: TGTGCCAGCAGGAACGCCCCCACAGGGTTAGGAGGTCAGCCCCAGCATTTT. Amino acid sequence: CASRNAPTGLGGQPQHF.

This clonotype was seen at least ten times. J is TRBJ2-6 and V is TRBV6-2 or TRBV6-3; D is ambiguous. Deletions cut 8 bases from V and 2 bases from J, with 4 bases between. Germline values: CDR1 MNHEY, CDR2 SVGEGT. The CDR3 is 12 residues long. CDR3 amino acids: CASGTGANVLTF. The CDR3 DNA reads TGTGCCAGCGGGACTGGGGCCAACGTCCTGACTTTC.

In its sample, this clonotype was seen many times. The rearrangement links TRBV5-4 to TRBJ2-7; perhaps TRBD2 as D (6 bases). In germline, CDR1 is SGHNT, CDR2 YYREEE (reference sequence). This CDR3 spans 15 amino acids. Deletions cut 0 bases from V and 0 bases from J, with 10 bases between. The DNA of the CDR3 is TGTGCCAGCAGCTTGGGGGGGAGGAGCTCCTACGAGCAGTACTTC. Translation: CASSLGGRSSYEQYF. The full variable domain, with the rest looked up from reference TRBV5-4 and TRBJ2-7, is ETGVTQSPTHLIKTRGQQVTLRCSSQSGHNTVSWYQQALGQGPQFIFQYYREEENGRGNFPPRFSGLQFPNYSSELNVNALELDDSALYLCASSLGGRSSYEQYFGPGTRLTVT.

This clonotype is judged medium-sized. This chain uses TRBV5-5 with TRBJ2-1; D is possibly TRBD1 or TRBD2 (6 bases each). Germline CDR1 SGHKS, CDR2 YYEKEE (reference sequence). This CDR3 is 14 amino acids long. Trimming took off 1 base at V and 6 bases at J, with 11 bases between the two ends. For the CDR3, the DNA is TGTGCCAGCAGCTTGTTATGGGGGGCCAATGAGCAGTTCTTC. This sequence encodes CASSLLWGANEQFF. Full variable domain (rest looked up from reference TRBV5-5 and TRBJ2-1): DAGVTQSPTHLIKTRGQQVTLRCSPISGHKSVSWYQQVLGQGPQFIFQYYEKEERGRGNFPDRFSARQFPNYSSELNVNALLLGDSALYLCASSLLWGANEQFFGPGTRLTVL.

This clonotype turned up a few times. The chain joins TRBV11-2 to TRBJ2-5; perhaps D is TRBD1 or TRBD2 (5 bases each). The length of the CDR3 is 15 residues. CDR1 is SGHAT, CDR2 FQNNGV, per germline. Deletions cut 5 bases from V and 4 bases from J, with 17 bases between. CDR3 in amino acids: CASSREGVQRETQYF. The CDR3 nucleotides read TGTGCCAGCAGCCGGGAAGGGGTACAACGAGAGACCCAGTACTTC.

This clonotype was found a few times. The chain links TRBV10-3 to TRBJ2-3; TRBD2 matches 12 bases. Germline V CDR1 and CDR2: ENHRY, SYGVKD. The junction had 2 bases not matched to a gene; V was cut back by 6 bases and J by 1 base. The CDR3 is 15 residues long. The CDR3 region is CAISRLAGGTDTQYF. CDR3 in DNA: TGTGCCATCAGCCGACTAGCGGGGGGCACAGATACGCAGTATTTT.

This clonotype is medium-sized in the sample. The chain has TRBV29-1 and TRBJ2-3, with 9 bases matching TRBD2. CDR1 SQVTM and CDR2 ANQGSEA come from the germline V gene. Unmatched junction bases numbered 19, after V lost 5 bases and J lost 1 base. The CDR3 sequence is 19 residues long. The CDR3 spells CSVLGLAWVAGEGTDTQYF. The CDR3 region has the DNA TGCAGCGTTCTTGGGCTAGCTTGGGTAGCGGGAGAGGGCACAGATACGCAGTATTTT.

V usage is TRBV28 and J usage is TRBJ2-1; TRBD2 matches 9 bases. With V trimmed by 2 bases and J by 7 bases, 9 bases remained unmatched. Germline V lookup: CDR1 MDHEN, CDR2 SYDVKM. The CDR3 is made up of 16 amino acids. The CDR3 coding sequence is TGTGCCAGCAGTTTAGTCGTGGTAGCGGGGGTGAATGAGCAGTTCTTC. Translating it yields CASSLVVVAGVNEQFF.

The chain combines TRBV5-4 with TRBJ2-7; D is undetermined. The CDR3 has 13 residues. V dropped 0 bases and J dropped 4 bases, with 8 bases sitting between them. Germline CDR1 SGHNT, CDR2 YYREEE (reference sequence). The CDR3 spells CASSLGSRYEQYF. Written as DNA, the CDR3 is TGTGCCAGCAGCTTGGGGTCGCGTTACGAGCAGTACTTC.

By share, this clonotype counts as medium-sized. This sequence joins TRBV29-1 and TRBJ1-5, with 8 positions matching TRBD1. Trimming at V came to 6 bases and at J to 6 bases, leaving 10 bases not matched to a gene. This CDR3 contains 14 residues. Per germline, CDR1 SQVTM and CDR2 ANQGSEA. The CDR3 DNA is TGCAGCGTACGGACAGGGAGGGAAGGTCAGCCCCAGCATTTT. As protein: CSVRTGREGQPQHF.

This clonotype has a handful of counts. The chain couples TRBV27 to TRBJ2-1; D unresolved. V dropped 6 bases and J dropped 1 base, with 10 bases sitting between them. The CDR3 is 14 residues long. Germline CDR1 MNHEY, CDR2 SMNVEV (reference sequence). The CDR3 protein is CASRTGSSYNEQFF. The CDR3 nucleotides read TGTGCCAGCAGGACTGGCTCGTCCTACAATGAGCAGTTCTTC.

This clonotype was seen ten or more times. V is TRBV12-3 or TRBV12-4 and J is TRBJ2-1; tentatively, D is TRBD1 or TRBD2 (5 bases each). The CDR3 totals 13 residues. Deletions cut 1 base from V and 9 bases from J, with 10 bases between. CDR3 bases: TGTGCCAGCAGTTTAGGGGGGTCCACTGAGCAGTTCTTC. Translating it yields CASSLGGSTEQFF.

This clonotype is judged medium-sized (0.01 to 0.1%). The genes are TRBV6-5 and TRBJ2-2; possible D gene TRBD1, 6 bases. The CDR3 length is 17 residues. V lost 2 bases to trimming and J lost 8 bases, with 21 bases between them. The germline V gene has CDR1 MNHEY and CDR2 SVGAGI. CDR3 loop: CASSYPTGRGLPGELFF. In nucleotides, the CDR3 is TGTGCCAGCAGTTACCCTACAGGGAGAGGGTTACCGGGGGAGCTGTTTTTT.

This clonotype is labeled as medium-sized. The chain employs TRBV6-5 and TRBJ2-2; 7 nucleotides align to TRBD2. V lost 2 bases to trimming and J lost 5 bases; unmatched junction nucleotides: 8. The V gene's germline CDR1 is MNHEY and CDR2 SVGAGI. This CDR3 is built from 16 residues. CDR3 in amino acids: CASSYGGDLGTGELFF. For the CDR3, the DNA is TGTGCCAGCAGTTACGGGGGGGACTTAGGTACCGGGGAGCTGTTTTTT.

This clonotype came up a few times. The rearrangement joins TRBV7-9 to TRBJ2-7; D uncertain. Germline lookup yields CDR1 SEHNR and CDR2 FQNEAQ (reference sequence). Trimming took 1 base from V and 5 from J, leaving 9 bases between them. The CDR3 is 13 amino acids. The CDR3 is CASSLDVGNEQYF. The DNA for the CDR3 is TGTGCCAGCAGCTTAGACGTCGGAAACGAGCAGTACTTC.

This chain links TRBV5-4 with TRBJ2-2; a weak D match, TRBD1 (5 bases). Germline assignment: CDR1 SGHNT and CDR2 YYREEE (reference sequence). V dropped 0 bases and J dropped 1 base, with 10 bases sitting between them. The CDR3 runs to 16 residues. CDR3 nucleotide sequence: TGTGCCAGCAGCTTGGGGTACACAGGGAACACCGGGGAGCTGTTTTTT. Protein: CASSLGYTGNTGELFF.

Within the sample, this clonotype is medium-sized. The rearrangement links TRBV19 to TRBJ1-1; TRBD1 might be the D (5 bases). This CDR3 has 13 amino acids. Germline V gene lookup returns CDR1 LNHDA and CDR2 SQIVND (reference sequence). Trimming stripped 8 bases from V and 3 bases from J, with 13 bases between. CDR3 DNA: TGTGCCAGTTTGGAACAGGCGTACACTGAAGCTTTCTTT. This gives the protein CASLEQAYTEAFF.

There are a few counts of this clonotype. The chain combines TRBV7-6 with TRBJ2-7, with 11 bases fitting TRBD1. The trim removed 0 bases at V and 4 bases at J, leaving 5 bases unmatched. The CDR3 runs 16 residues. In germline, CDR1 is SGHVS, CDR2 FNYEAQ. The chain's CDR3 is CASSLAPGTGGYEQYF. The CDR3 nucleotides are TGTGCCAGCAGCTTAGCCCCCGGGACAGGGGGTTACGAGCAGTACTTC.

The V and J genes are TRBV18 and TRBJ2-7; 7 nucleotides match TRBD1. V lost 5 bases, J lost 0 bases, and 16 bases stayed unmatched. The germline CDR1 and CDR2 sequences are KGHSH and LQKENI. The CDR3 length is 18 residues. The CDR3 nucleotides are TGTGCCAGCTCATTGTTTACCTCTGGACAGGAAAACTCCTACGAGCAGTACTTC. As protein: CASSLFTSGQENSYEQYF.